Listed below are T cell receptor beta chains from one sample, sequenced in a study of cytomegalovirus exposure and HLA in healthy donors. The protocol was immunoSEQ multiplex PCR, while the TCRdb copy is restricted to in-frame clones and leaves out a portion. The table records about 170,000 clones, around four fifths of them present only once. The specimen sequenced was PBMCs. The receptors originated from a woman in her thirties in good health and CMV-seropositive. CDR3s include the opening cysteine and the closing phenylalanine or tryptophan. Each record gives: V gene, J gene, CDR3 length, D gene, CDR3 DNA, CDR3 protein. The D gene is left open where the match is weak.

V gene: TRBV6-6
J gene: TRBJ1-1
CDR3 length: 13
D gene: .
CDR3 DNA: TGTGCCAGCAGTTACGCCACAGAAGGTGAAGCTTTCTTT
CDR3 protein: CASSYATEGEAFF

V gene: TRBV5-5
J gene: TRBJ2-2
CDR3 length: 14
D gene: .
CDR3 DNA: TGTGCCAGCAGCTTGGGAGCGAACACCGGGGAGCTGTTTTTT
CDR3 protein: CASSLGANTGELFF

V gene: TRBV2
J gene: TRBJ2-1
CDR3 length: 12
D gene: .
CDR3 DNA: TGTGCCAGCAGAGCCTTAGCTTCCGAGCAGTTCTTC
CDR3 protein: CASRALASEQFF

V gene: TRBV19
J gene: TRBJ1-2
CDR3 length: 15
D gene: .
CDR3 DNA: TGTGCCAGTAGTATTAGTAGCTGGGGGGACTATGGCTACACCTTC
CDR3 protein: CASSISSWGDYGYTF

V gene: TRBV4-3
J gene: TRBJ2-5
CDR3 length: 16
D gene: TRBD2
CDR3 DNA: TGCGCCAGCAGCCAAGATGAGGCTAGCGGTCAAGAGACCCAGTACTTC
CDR3 protein: CASSQDEASGQETQYF

V gene: TRBV7-8
J gene: TRBJ2-7
CDR3 length: 13
D gene: TRBD2
CDR3 DNA: TGTGCCAGCAGTAGGGTCAGGGAGGGAGAGCAGTACTTC
CDR3 protein: CASSRVREGEQYF

V gene: TRBV5-5
J gene: TRBJ1-4
CDR3 length: 15
D gene: .
CDR3 DNA: TGTGCCAGCAGCTCACAGGCTCAAACTAATGAAAAACTGTTTTTT
CDR3 protein: CASSSQAQTNEKLFF

V gene: TRBV13
J gene: TRBJ2-3
CDR3 length: 17
D gene: TRBD2
CDR3 DNA: TGTGCCAGCAGCGGTATTAGGACTAGCGGGAGTGCAGATACGCAGTATTTT
CDR3 protein: CASSGIRTSGSADTQYF

V gene: TRBV5-4
J gene: TRBJ1-3
CDR3 length: 15
D gene: TRBD1
CDR3 DNA: TGTGCCAGCAGCCTGCCGGACAGGGGTGGAAACACCATATATTTT
CDR3 protein: CASSLPDRGGNTIYF

V gene: TRBV18
J gene: TRBJ1-1
CDR3 length: 15
D gene: TRBD1
CDR3 DNA: TGTGCCAGCTCAAAAGTACAGGGGCTGAACACTGAAGCTTTCTTT
CDR3 protein: CASSKVQGLNTEAFF